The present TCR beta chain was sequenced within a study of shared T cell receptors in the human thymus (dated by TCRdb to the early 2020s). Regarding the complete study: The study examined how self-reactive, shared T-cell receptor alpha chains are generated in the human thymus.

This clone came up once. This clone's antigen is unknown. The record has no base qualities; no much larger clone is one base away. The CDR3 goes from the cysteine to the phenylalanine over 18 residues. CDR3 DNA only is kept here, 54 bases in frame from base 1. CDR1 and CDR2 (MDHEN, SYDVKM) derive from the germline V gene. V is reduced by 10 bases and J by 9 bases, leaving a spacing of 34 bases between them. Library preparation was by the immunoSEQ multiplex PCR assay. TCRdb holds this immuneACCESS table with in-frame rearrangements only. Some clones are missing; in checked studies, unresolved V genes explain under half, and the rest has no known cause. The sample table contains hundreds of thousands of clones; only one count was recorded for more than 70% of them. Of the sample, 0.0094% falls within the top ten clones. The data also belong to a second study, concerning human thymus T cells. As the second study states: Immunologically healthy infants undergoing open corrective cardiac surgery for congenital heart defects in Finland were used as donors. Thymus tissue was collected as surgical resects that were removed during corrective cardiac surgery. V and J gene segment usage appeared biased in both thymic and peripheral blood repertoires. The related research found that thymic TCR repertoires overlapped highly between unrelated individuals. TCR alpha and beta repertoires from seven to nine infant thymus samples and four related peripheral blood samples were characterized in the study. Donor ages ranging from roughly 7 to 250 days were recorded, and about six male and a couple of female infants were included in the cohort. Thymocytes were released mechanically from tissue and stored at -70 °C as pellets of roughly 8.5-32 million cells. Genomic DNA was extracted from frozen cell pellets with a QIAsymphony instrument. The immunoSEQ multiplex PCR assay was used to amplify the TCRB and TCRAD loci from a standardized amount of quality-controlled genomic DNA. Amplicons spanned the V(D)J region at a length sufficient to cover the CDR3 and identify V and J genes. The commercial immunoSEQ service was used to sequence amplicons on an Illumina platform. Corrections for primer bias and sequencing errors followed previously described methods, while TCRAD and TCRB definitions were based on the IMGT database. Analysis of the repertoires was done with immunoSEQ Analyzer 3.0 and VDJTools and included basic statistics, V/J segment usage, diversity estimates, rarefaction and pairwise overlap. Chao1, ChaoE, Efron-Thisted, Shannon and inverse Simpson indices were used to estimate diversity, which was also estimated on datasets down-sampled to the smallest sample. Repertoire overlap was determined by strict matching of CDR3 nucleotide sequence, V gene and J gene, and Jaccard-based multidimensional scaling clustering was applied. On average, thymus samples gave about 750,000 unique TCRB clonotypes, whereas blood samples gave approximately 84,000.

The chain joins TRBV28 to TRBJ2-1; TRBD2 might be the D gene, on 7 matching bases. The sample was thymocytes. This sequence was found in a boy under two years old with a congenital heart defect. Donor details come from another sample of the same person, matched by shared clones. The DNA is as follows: TGTGCCACCGATCGCGTAAGAGTACGGGGACGGGGGGCCAGTGAGCAGTTCTTC. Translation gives CATDRVRVRGRGASEQFF.